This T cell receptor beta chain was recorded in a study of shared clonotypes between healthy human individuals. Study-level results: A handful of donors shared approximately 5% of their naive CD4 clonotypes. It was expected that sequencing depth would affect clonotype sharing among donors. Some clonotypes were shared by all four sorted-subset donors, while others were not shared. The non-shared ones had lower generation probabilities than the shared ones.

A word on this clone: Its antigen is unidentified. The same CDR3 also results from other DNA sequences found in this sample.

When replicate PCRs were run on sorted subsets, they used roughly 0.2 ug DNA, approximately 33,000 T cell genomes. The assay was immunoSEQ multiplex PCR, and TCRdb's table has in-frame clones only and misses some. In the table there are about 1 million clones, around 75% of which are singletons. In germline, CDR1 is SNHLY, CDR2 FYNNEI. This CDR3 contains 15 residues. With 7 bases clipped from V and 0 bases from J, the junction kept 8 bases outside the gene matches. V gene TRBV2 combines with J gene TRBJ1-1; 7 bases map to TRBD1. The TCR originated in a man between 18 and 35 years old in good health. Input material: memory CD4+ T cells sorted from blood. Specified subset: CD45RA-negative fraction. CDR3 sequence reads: CASTRDSNMNTEAFF. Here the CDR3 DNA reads TGTGCCAGCACGAGGGACAGCAACATGAACACTGAAGCTTTCTTT.